This record concerns one TCR beta chain sequence. Second-dose recipients at about 4 or about 12 weeks were treated as one pooled group. This sample was included in a study of T cell responses to AZD1222 COVID-19 vaccine. Assay used: immunoSEQ multiplex PCR; TCRdb lists only in-frame clones, some missing. The sample consists of about 86,000 clones, 85% to 90% of them appearing once. This CDR3 has 14 residues. Trimming cost V 1 base and J 3 bases, with 9 bases left between them. The germline V gene encodes CDR1 MNHEY and CDR2 SVGAGI. The chain links TRBV6-5 to TRBJ1-1; D is unresolved. The sequencing used peripheral blood, collected 28 days after the second AZD1222 dose. This receptor was obtained from an adult who received the AZD1222 COVID-19 vaccine. The CDR3: CASSYFSPDTEAFF. The CDR3 bases are TGTGCCAGCAGTTACTTCAGTCCGGACACTGAAGCTTTCTTT.